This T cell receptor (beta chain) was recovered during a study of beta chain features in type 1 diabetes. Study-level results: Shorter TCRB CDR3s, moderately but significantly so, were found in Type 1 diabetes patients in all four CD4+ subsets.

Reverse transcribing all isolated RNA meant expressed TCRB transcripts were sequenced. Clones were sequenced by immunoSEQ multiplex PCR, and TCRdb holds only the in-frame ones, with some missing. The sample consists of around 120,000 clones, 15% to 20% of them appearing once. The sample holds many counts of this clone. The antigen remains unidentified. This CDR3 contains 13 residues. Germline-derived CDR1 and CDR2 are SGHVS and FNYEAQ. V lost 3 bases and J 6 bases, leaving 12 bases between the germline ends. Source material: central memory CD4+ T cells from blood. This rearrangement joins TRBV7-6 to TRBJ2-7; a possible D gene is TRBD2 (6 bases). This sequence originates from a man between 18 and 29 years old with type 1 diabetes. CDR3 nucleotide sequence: TGTGCCAGCAGCTTGAGGGCGGGGACCGAGCAGTACTTC. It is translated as CASSLRAGTEQYF. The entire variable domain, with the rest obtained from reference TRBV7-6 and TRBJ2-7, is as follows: GAGVSQSPRYKVTKRGQDVALRCDPISGHVSLYWYRQALGQGPEFLTYFNYEAQQDKSGLPNDRFSAERPEGSISTLTIQRTEQRDSAMYRCASSLRAGTEQYFGPGTRLTVT.